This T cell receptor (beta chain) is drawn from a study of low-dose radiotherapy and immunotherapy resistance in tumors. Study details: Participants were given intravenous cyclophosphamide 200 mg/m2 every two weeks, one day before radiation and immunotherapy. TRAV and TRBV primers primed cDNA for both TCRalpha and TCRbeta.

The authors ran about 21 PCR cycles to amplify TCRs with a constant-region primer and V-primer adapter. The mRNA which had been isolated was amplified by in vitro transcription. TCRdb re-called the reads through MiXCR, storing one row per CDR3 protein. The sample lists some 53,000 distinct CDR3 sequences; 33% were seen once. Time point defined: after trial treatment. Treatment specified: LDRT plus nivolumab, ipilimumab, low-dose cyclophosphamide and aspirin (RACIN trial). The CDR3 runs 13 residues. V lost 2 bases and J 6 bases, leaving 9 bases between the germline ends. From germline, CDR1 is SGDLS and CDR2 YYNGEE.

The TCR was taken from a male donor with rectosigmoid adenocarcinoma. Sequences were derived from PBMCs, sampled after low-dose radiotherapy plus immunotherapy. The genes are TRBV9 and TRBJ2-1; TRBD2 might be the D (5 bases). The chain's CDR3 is CASSVGAGNEQFF. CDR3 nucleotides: TGTGCCAGCAGCGTTGGCGCGGGCAATGAGCAGTTCTTC. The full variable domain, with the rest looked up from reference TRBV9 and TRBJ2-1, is DSGVTQTPKHLITATGQRVTLRCSPRSGDLSVYWYQQSLDQGLQFLIQYYNGEERAKGNILERFSAQQFPDLHSELNLSSLELGDSALYFCASSVGAGNEQFFGPGTRLTVL.